This paragraph covers one T cell receptor (beta chain) sequence. Sequenced material consisted of expressed TCRB transcripts (all of the isolated RNA was reverse transcribed). Repertoires were generated with immunoSEQ multiplex PCR, while TCRdb's copy carries only in-frame clones and drops some. The data hold some 150,000 clones, with under 60% observed a single time. The entry originates in a study of beta chain features in type 1 diabetes. Sequencing was carried out using Tregs from blood. The sequence came from a young man in good health.

CDR3 DNA sequence: TGTGCCAGCAGCGTAACTTCGGGTCCTCAAAATGAGCAGTTCTTC. It yields the protein CASSVTSGPQNEQFF. V is TRBV9 and J is TRBJ2-1; D not certain. This CDR3 has 15 amino acids. The germline gives CDR1 SGDLS, CDR2 YYNGEE. V lost 1 base to trimming and J lost 7 bases, with 15 bases between them.